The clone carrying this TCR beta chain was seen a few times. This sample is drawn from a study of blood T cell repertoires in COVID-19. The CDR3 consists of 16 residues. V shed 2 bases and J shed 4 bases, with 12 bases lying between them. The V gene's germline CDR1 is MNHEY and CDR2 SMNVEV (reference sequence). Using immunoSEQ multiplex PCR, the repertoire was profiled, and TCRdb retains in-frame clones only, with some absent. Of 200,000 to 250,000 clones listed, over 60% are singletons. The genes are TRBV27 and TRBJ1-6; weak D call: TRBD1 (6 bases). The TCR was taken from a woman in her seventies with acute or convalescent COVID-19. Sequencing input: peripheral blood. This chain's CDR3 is CASSLTGLPYNSPLHF. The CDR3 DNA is TGTGCCAGCAGTTTAACAGGGCTCCCGTATAATTCACCCCTCCACTTT.